This T cell receptor (beta chain) was captured in a study of T cells in Graves' hyperthyroidism and ophthalmopathy. Whole-study findings and limits: Median prediction lead before ophthalmopathy onset was six to eight months with the model.

TCR beta CDR3 sequences were amplified from RNA transcripts. TCR CDR3 regions were first amplified by RT-PCR with HTBI primers. TCRdb redid the calling of the multiplex PCR reads with MiXCR, one entry per CDR3 protein. The sample lists over 150,000 distinct CDR3 sequences, roughly 17% occurring once. This clonotype was recorded many times. Antigen specificity is unknown. V was clipped by 7 bases and J by 2 bases; unmatched bases: 3. Germline CDR1 is MNHNS and CDR2 is SASEGT. The length of the CDR3 is 13 residues. If no ophthalmopathy progression occurred within 18 months, Graves' hyperthyroidism was stable. Diagnosis rested on symptoms, serum thyroxine and TRAb, thyroid ultrasound, and orbital computed tomography. Each 10 ml fresh peripheral blood draw supplied the PBMCs.

The V gene is TRBV6-1, the J gene TRBJ2-7; 9 bases are shared with TRBD2. The specimen sequenced was blood. This clonotype originated in a woman between 50 and 59 years old with Graves' hyperthyroidism. As DNA, the CDR3 is TGTGCCAGCAAGCCTAGCGGGACCTACGAGCAGTACTTC. It yields the protein CASKPSGTYEQYF.